Below are 30 T cell receptor beta chains sequenced from a single sample in a study of T cell repertoires in cytomegalovirus infection. Their cognate antigens are unknown. One entry per CDR3 protein, called by TCRdb with MiXCR from the reads. This sample yields some 130,000 distinct CDR3 sequences, of which 25% to 35% are seen a single time; about 50% belongs to the top ten. Material: CD8+ T cells from cultured PBMCs, obtained from culture after CMV antigen stimulation. These receptor sequences come from a human donor in good health (CMV status not recorded). Some clones in this sample may be carry-over from other donors' samples.

This sequence joins TRBV7-6 and TRBJ1-1; D gene ambiguous. Looked up from germline, CDR1 is SGHVS and CDR2 is FNYEAQ. V shed 2 bases and J shed 0 bases, with 4 bases lying between them. The CDR3 extends over 13 amino acids. CDR3 DNA: TGTGCCAGCAGCTTATTGATGAACACTGAAGCTTTCTTT. This encodes CASSLLMNTEAFF.

This clonotype was picked up many times. The J gene is TRBJ1-1, the V gene TRBV2, with unresolved D. CDR3 size: 12 residues. The V end was cut by 2 bases, the J end by 6 bases, with 7 bases between. In germline, CDR1 is SNHLY, CDR2 FYNNEI. For the CDR3, the DNA is TGTGCCAGCAGTGAAATATCCCCTGAAGCTTTCTTT. Protein sequence: CASSEISPEAFF. Full variable domain (missing parts from reference TRBV2 and TRBJ1-1): EPEVTQTPSHQVTQMGQEVILRCVPISNHLYFYWYRQILGQKVEFLVSFYNNEISEKSEIFDDQFSVERPDGSNFTLKIRSTKLEDSAMYFCASSEISPEAFFGQGTRLTVV.

The chain couples TRBV7-8 to TRBJ1-1, with D tentatively TRBD1 (5 bases). V dropped 6 bases and J dropped 1 base, with 15 bases sitting between them. CDR1 is SGHVS and CDR2 is FQNEAQ in the germline V gene. This CDR3 has 15 residues. The chain's CDR3 is CASSFGGSGNTEAFF. CDR3 DNA: TGTGCCAGCAGTTTCGGGGGGAGTGGGAACACTGAAGCTTTCTTT.

Written as DNA, the CDR3 is TGTGCCAGCACCCCCGAGCCAACCAATGAGCAGTTCTTC. It specifies CASTPEPTNEQFF. The chain employs TRBV11-2 and TRBJ2-1; D call uncertain. Trimming removed 7 bases at V and 6 bases at J, with 13 bases between. The CDR3 consists of 13 residues. The germline V gene has CDR1 SGHAT and CDR2 FQNNGV.

The rearrangement links TRBV7-6 to TRBJ1-5, with D possibly being TRBD1 (5 bases). Trimming took off 2 bases at V and 4 bases at J, with 12 bases between the two ends. The germline V gene encodes CDR1 SGHVS and CDR2 FNYEAQ. This CDR3 is 15 amino acids long. The CDR3 loop reads CASSLRDGQNQPQHF. Written as DNA, the CDR3 is TGTGCCAGCAGCTTAAGGGATGGACAAAATCAGCCCCAGCATTTT.

V is TRBV12-3 or TRBV12-4 and J is TRBJ1-1; no clear D. The CDR3 is 11 amino acids. The V and J ends lost 1 base and 8 bases respectively, with 5 bases between them. CDR3 in DNA: TGTGCCAGCAGTTTAGGGCGGGAAGCTTTCTTT. The encoded protein is CASSLGREAFF.

As regards this clonotype: The junction and the germline gene differ at one end; a read error may be behind it. CDR3 loop: CASSYLQGGNLPQHF. CDR3 sequence (DNA): TGTGCCAGCAGTTACCTACAGGGGGGTAATCTGCCCCAGCATTTT. The chain links TRBV6-2 or TRBV6-3 to TRBJ1-5; TRBD1 agrees at 8 bases. The germline gives CDR1 MNHEY, CDR2 SVGEGT. The CDR3 spans 15 residues.

The chain combines TRBV27 with TRBJ1-1, with D possibly matching TRBD1 (5 bases). Trimming left V 8 bases short and J 0 bases short, with 13 bases between. Germline CDR1 reads MNHEY; CDR2 reads SMNVEV (reference sequence). The length of the CDR3 is 14 residues. CDR3 nucleotide sequence: TGTGCCAGCCGACCGGGACCATTGAACACTGAAGCTTTCTTT. This sequence encodes CASRPGPLNTEAFF.

The chain uses TRBV12-3 or TRBV12-4 and TRBJ2-5; TRBD2 agrees at 8 bases. The CDR3 sequence is 16 residues long. J gave up 4 bases and V 4 bases, and 11 bases lay outside the gene matches. In DNA, the CDR3 is TGTGCCAGCAGTTCCCCCGGCGCGGGGGGCACAGAGACCCAGTACTTC. It encodes CASSSPGAGGTETQYF.

This clonotype was detected only a few times. This rearrangement joins TRBV7-9 to TRBJ2-7, with TRBD1 as a possible D gene (7 bases). Trimming pared 5 bases from V and 0 bases from J, leaving 17 bases between. CDR3 size: 16 residues. Germline CDR1 reads SEHNR; CDR2 reads FQNEAQ (reference sequence). CDR3 in DNA: TGTGCCAGCAGCATCTCGACAGGGAGGAGCTCCTACGAGCAGTACTTC. Amino acids: CASSISTGRSSYEQYF. Looking up the rest from reference TRBV7-9 and TRBJ2-7 gives the full variable domain: DTGVSQNPRHKITKRGQNVTFRCDPISEHNRLYWYRQTLGQGPEFLTYFQNEAQLEKSRLLSDRFSAERPKGSFSTLEIQRTEQGDSAMYLCASSISTGRSSYEQYFGPGTRLTVT.

This clonotype was seen more than once but under ten times. The V call is TRBV7-3, the J call TRBJ2-1; 10 positions match TRBD2. The CDR3 length is 16 residues. With V trimmed by 4 bases and J by 5 bases, 8 bases remained unmatched. In germline, CDR1 is SGHTA, CDR2 FQGTGA. The DNA for the CDR3 is TGTGCCAGCAGCTCCCCCTTAGCGGGGGGCGACAATGAGCAGTTCTTC. It encodes CASSSPLAGGDNEQFF. Using reference TRBV7-3 and TRBJ2-1 for the parts outside the CDR3, the full variable domain is GAGVSQTPSNKVTEKGKYVELRCDPISGHTALYWYRQSLGQGPEFLIYFQGTGAADDSGLPNDRFFAVRPEGSVSTLKIQRTERGDSAVYLCASSSPLAGGDNEQFFGPGTRLTVL.

This clonotype has just a few counts. The rearrangement links TRBV6-6 to TRBJ2-2; a possible D gene is TRBD1 (5 bases). The CDR3 is 13 residues long. V lost 6 bases, J lost 8 bases, and 13 bases lay in between. Germline lookup yields CDR1 MNHNY and CDR2 SVGAGI (reference sequence). The CDR3 nucleotides read TGTGCCAGCAGCGGAGCAGGGATGGGGGAGCTGTTTTTT. Translating it yields CASSGAGMGELFF.

This clonotype was counted only a few times. The rearrangement links TRBV28 to TRBJ1-3, with 7 positions matching TRBD1. The V segment lost 8 bases and the J segment 4 bases; nucleotides outside the gene matches: 8. The CDR3 length is 14 residues. CDR1 MDHEN and CDR2 SYDVKM come from the germline V gene. CDR3 nucleotide sequence: TGTGCCAGCGGTAACCGACAGGGAGGAAACACCATATATTTT. Translated: CASGNRQGGNTIYF.

For this clonotype: A much more abundant neighbour one base away suggests this may be a read error. The J gene is TRBJ2-5, the V gene TRBV7-2, with 8 bases identical to TRBD2. The junction had 10 bases not matched to a gene; V was cut back by 1 base and J by 9 bases. Germline CDR1 reads SGHTA; CDR2 reads FQGNSA. The CDR3 runs to 15 residues. CDR3 protein: CASSLGGGAGEAQYF. CDR3 in DNA: TGTGCCAGCAGCTTAGGAGGGGGAGCGGGGGAGGCCCAGTACTTC.

J is TRBJ2-1 and V is TRBV20-1; 8 positions agree with TRBD2. The CDR3 spans 15 residues. The J segment lost 12 bases and the V segment lost 6 bases, leaving 19 bases of the junction unmatched. Germline CDR1 reads DFQATT; CDR2 reads SNEGSKA (reference sequence). DNA for the CDR3: TGCAGTGCGGTCCGTATAGAAGCGGGGGCCCAAGTGCAGTTCTTC. It specifies CSAVRIEAGAQVQFF.

The genes are TRBV5-1 and TRBJ1-4, with a tentative D call TRBD1 (5 bases). Germline V gives CDR1 SGHRS, CDR2 YFSETQ. Trimming pared 7 bases from V and 5 bases from J, leaving 12 bases between. CDR3 length: 13 residues. The CDR3 spells CASSRDLNEKLFF. CDR3 bases: TGCGCCAGCTCACGGGACCTCAATGAAAAACTGTTTTTT. The variable domain in full, completed from reference TRBV5-1 and TRBJ1-4, reads KAGVTQTPRYLIKTRGQQVTLSCSPISGHRSVSWYQQTPGQGLQFLFEYFSETQRNKGNFPGRFSGRQFSNSRSEMNVSTLELGDSALYLCASSRDLNEKLFFGSGTQLSVL.

V usage is TRBV7-9 and J usage is TRBJ1-2, with 11 bases lining up with TRBD1. V shed 2 bases and J 2 bases; nucleotides not matched to a gene: 4. CDR3 length: 16 amino acids. Per the germline V gene, CDR1 is SEHNR and CDR2 is FQNEAQ (reference sequence). The DNA of the CDR3 is TGTGCCAGCAGCTTAACAGGACAGGGGGCCAACTATGGCTACACCTTC. Translating it yields CASSLTGQGANYGYTF.

The chain carries TRBV27 and TRBJ1-1, with 7 nucleotides matching TRBD1. The germline V gene has CDR1 MNHEY and CDR2 SMNVEV (reference sequence). V lost 0 bases and J lost 4; bases outside the gene matches: 2. The CDR3 covers 14 residues. CDR3 coding DNA: TGTGCCAGCAGTTTATCTCCAGGGGGCACTGAAGCTTTCTTT. This encodes CASSLSPGGTEAFF.

The V gene is TRBV19, the J gene TRBJ1-2, with D possibly matching TRBD1 (5 bases). CDR3 length: 9 amino acids. The germline V gene has CDR1 LNHDA and CDR2 SQIVND (reference sequence). V shed 8 bases and J shed 8 bases, with 6 bases lying between them. The chain's CDR3 is CASGGGYTF. The CDR3 DNA follows: TGTGCCAGTGGGGGAGGCTACACCTTC. Supplemented by reference TRBV19 and TRBJ1-2, the full variable domain reads DGGITQSPKYLFRKEGQNVTLSCEQNLNHDAMYWYRQDPGQGLRLIYYSQIVNDFQKGDIAEGYSVSREKKESFPLTVTSAQKNPTAFYLCASGGGYTFGSGTRLTVV.

This clonotype was counted ten times or more. The chain recombines TRBV7-3 with TRBJ2-1, with 8 bases fitting TRBD1. J gave up 4 bases and V 5 bases, and 10 bases lay outside the gene matches. The CDR3 consists of 16 residues. Germline values: CDR1 SGHTA, CDR2 FQGTGA. The CDR3, as DNA: TGTGCCAGCAGCCCGACAGGGGCCAATCTTTACAATGAGCAGTTCTTC. It specifies CASSPTGANLYNEQFF. Filled out from reference TRBV7-3 and TRBJ2-1, the complete variable domain reads GAGVSQTPSNKVTEKGKYVELRCDPISGHTALYWYRQSLGQGPEFLIYFQGTGAADDSGLPNDRFFAVRPEGSVSTLKIQRTERGDSAVYLCASSPTGANLYNEQFFGPGTRLTVL.

The table lists this clonotype with a few counts. The rearrangement joins TRBV7-9 to TRBJ2-3; the D gene is possibly TRBD2 (6 bases). The CDR3 length is 11 residues. Germline V gene sequence: CDR1 SEHNR, CDR2 FQNEAQ (reference sequence). The DNA for the CDR3 is TGTGCGGTGGAGGGTACAGATACGCAGTATTTT. This codes for CAVEGTDTQYF.

This clonotype has a count of ten or more. CDR3 sequence (DNA): TGTGCCAGCAGCCAAGACCACAGGGGAAGGAATAATTCACCCCTCCACTTT. It is translated as CASSQDHRGRNNSPLHF. The V and J genes are TRBV4-2 and TRBJ1-6; 7 bases are shared with TRBD1. Germline V gene data show CDR1 as LGHNA and CDR2 as YNFKEQ. V was pared by 0 bases and J by 5 bases, with 7 bases of the junction left unmatched. The CDR3 has 17 residues.

This clonotype was observed once. The V and J genes are TRBV20-1 and TRBJ2-5; D gene unclear. The V gene lost 5 bases and the J gene lost 0 bases, with 13 bases spanning the gap. Germline CDR1 and CDR2: DFQATT and SNEGSKA (reference sequence). This CDR3 is built from 14 residues. The CDR3 bases are TGCAGTGCTGTATCCGTGGGGAACCAAGAGACCCAGTACTTC. Protein: CSAVSVGNQETQYF.

The rearrangement uses TRBV3-1 and TRBJ2-7, with 12 bases aligning to TRBD2. The germline V gene encodes CDR1 LGHDT and CDR2 YNNKEL (reference sequence). V trimming: 3 bases; J trimming: 4 bases; junction bases outside the gene matches: 10. The CDR3 contains 17 residues. CDR3 region: CASSHTPLAGGRYEQYF. DNA for the CDR3: TGTGCCAGCAGCCACACTCCGCTAGCGGGGGGGCGATACGAGCAGTACTTC.

At least ten counts were recorded for this clonotype. The chain has TRBV20-1 and TRBJ2-1, with D possibly TRBD2 on 6 matching bases. V was trimmed by 3 bases and J by 4 bases, leaving 16 bases between them. Germline lookup yields CDR1 DFQATT and CDR2 SNEGSKA (reference sequence). The CDR3 is 15 residues long. For the CDR3, the DNA is TGCAGTGCTAGGTTGGAGGGGTCGGCGTACAATGAGCAGTTCTTC. Encoded protein: CSARLEGSAYNEQFF.

The table lists this clonotype with a few counts. This chain links TRBV28 with TRBJ1-2, with 7 bases aligning to TRBD1. CDR1 and CDR2 from the germline V gene are MDHEN and SYDVKM. With 10 bases clipped from V and 5 bases from J, the junction kept 7 bases outside the gene matches. The CDR3 is 12 amino acids. CDR3 in DNA: TGTGCCACCTCCGGGACAGAATATGGCTACACCTTC. Amino acid sequence: CATSGTEYGYTF.

V usage is TRBV5-8 and J usage is TRBJ2-3; D is possibly TRBD2 (6 bases). This CDR3 is built from 14 residues. Germline V lookup: CDR1 SGHTS, CDR2 YDEGEE. The V end lost 4 bases, the J end lost 2 bases, and 11 bases lay between the germline ends. The CDR3 protein is CASSRGTSTDTQYF. The CDR3 bases are TGTGCCAGCAGCCGAGGGACTTCCACAGATACGCAGTATTTT.

Only a few counts were recorded for this clonotype. This chain connects TRBV7-8 to TRBJ2-2; D unresolved. CDR1 and CDR2 from the germline V gene are SGHVS and FQNEAQ. Trimming took off 5 bases at V and 0 bases at J, with 13 bases between the two ends. The CDR3 is 16 amino acids. The CDR3 is CASSLLWGTNTGELFF. The CDR3 nucleotides are TGTGCCAGCAGCCTTTTGTGGGGAACGAACACCGGGGAGCTGTTTTTT.

This clonotype is medium-sized (0.01 to 0.1%). The rearrangement links TRBV7-9 to TRBJ2-1; TRBD1 matches 8 bases. Germline V gene lookup returns CDR1 SEHNR and CDR2 FQNEAQ (reference sequence). The CDR3 covers 13 residues. The trim removed 5 bases at V and 9 bases at J, leaving 6 bases unmatched. The CDR3 sequence is CASSGTGGIEQFF. DNA of the CDR3: TGTGCCAGCAGCGGGACAGGTGGGATTGAGCAGTTCTTC.

A few counts support this clonotype. This rearrangement joins TRBV10-3 to TRBJ2-3; possible D gene TRBD2, 5 bases. Germline loops: CDR1 ENHRY, CDR2 SYGVKD. The V end lost 1 base, the J end lost 2 bases, and 16 bases lay between the germline ends. The CDR3 consists of 17 residues. Here the CDR3 reads CAISEWGALMITDTQYF. Here the CDR3 DNA reads TGTGCCATCAGTGAGTGGGGAGCGCTTATGATCACAGATACGCAGTATTTT.